The entry below gives a single T cell receptor beta chain sequence along with its context. The antigen this receptor binds is unknown. No per-base quality is available; no much larger clone lies one base away. The data originate from a study of CD8+ T cells in alopecia areata (dated by TCRdb to the late 2010s). Context from the whole study: To study T cell clonal expansion in alopecia areata, the researchers applied high-throughput TCRbeta sequencing to both the C3H/HeJ mouse model and human patients. Scalp tissue and sorted CD4+ and CD8+ peripheral blood T cells from patchy and totalis/universalis alopecia areata patients and from healthy controls were covered by human TCRbeta sequencing. Clonality in the scalp was compared among normal scalp (n=4), patchy alopecia areata scalp (n=8), and alopecia totalis/universalis scalp (n=8). RNA came from the PAXgene miRNA kit for fixed scalp, the miRNeasy kit for PBMCs, and the RNeasy kit for mouse skin. TCRbeta CDR3 regions were amplified by immunoSEQ multiplex PCR with 35 Vbeta forward and 13 Jbeta reverse primers. General study outcomes and caveats: Unlike mouse skin, where gammadelta T cells dominate, normal human skin contains resident alphabeta T cells that get sequenced too, which complicates analysis of the scalp TCR repertoire. Compared with mice, TCR sequences shared between patients were less clear, possibly partly because of HLA diversity across the patient population. Lesional scalp, especially in alopecia totalis/universalis, showed higher clonality and more expanded CD8+ clones than normal scalp, suggesting antigenic drive.

The CDR3 sequence holds 13 residues, the cysteine and phenylalanine included. The read is trimmed to its CDR3 DNA, 39 bases read in frame from base 1. Sequences SQVTM (CDR1) and ANQGSEA (CDR2) are obtained from the germline V gene. Clipping removes 5 bases from V and 3 bases from J, with 7 as the unmatched junction base count. Preparation of the library involved the immunoSEQ multiplex PCR assay. RNA was extracted from all samples and reverse transcribed into cDNA, which served as template for TCR sequencing. First-strand cDNA was synthesized using SuperScript III with a 2:1 mix of oligo-dT and random hexamers. A synthetic immune receptor repertoire was used to gauge amplification bias, and whatever bias remained was removed computationally. Per the authors' processing: After raw reads were preprocessed to remove errors, the CDR3 was defined following IMGT conventions as running from the conserved cysteine to phenylalanine. Clonality was computed by normalizing Shannon entropy by log2 of the number of productive unique TCRs and subtracting the result from 1. Whether each scalp clone was CD4 or CD8 was inferred by checking scalp TCRbeta sequences against the CD4 and CD8 repertoires from sorted blood. TCRdb retrieved this table from immuneACCESS and kept in-frame rearrangements only. Not all clones are present; in checked studies, unresolved V genes account for under half, and no reason is known for the remainder. V and J calls plus clone size are reproduced from that table; the DNA served to infer D and trimming. The sample table lists around 29,000 clones, less than 75% of them with a count of one. The ten top clones hold more than 15% of the sample.

From alopecia areata patients, peripheral blood was collected along with lesional scalp punch biopsies. PBMCs were separated by density centrifugation and stained for CD3, CD4 and CD8, after which CD4+ and CD8+ T cells were sorted on a FACSAria. Untreated alopecia areata patients were recruited as part of a multicenter biomarker study. Blood CD8+ T cells from roughly 5 biomarker-study patients were further sorted into NKG2D-low and NKG2D-high fractions. This receptor was identified in a human donor with alopecia areata. The chain is encoded by TRBV29-1 joined to TRBJ2-7; TRBD1 agrees with 7 junctional bases. Sample: NKG2D-high CD8+ T cells sorted from blood. The cell subset or site label of this sample denotes: sorted CD8+ NKG2D-high blood T cells. The bases read TGCAGCGTTTTAGACAGGGATAGCTACGAGCAGTACTTC. This encodes CSVLDRDSYEQYF.